This record concerns one T cell receptor (beta chain) sequence. These data are taken from a study of blood T cell repertoires in COVID-19. CDR3 length equals 15 residues. CDR1 is KGHDR, CDR2 SFDVKD, per germline. The V and J ends lost 3 bases and 8 bases, in that order; junction bases with no gene match: 4. Generated by immunoSEQ multiplex PCR, the TCRdb table keeps only in-frame clones and is missing some. The repertoire holds tens of thousands of clones, 88% seen once, with around 40% in the top ten. The specimen was peripheral blood. This clonotype was sampled from a human donor in a cohort sampled during active COVID-19. The gene calls are TRBV24-1 and TRBJ2-1; 12 positions agree with TRBD2. CDR3 DNA: TGTGCCACCAGTGATCCGACTAGCGGGGGCTATGAGCAGTTCTTC. Its protein product is CATSDPTSGGYEQFF.